The clone carrying this T cell receptor beta chain occurred a few times. The antigen is not known. The sample originates from a study of response to subunit inactivated influenza vaccine. Regarding the study as a whole: Every seasonal influenza vaccination brings in few new T cells, the authors suggested.

CDR3 length: 15 amino acids. The V gene end was trimmed by 5 bases and the J gene end by 4 bases; junction bases not matched to a gene: 7. Germline CDR1 and CDR2: SEHNR and FQNEAQ (reference sequence). MiXCR, applied by TCRdb to the RT-PCR reads, yields one record per CDR3 protein. Of approximately 700,000 distinct CDR3 sequences in the sample, 11% to 15% are singletons; the top ten hold approximately 6.5%. The genes are TRBV7-9 and TRBJ2-2, with TRBD1 matching over 7 bases. This specimen was PBMCs from blood, taken around two weeks before vaccination. This sequence originates from a man aged 45-65 years who received an inactivated influenza vaccine. CDR3 DNA sequence: TGTGCCAGCAGCGTACTGGGACAGAGCACCGGGGAGCTGTTTTTT. Translating gives CASSVLGQSTGELFF.